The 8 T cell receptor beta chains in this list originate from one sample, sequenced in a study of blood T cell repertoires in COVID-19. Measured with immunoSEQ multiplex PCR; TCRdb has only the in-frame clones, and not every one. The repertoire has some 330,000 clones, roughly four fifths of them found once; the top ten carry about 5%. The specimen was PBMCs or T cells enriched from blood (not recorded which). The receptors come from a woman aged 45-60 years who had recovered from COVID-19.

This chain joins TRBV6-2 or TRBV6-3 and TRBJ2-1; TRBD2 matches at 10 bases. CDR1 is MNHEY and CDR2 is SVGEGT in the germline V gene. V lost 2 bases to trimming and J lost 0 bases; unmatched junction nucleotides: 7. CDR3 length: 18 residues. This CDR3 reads CASSYDRLAGSSYNEQFF. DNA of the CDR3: TGTGCCAGCAGTTACGATAGACTAGCGGGTAGCTCCTACAATGAGCAGTTCTTC.

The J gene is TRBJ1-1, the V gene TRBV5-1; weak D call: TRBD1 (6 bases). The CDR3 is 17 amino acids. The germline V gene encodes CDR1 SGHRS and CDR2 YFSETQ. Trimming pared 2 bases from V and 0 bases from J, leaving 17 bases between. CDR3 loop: CASSFGQQKQMNTEAFF. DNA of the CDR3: TGCGCCAGCAGCTTTGGACAGCAGAAACAAATGAACACTGAAGCTTTCTTT.

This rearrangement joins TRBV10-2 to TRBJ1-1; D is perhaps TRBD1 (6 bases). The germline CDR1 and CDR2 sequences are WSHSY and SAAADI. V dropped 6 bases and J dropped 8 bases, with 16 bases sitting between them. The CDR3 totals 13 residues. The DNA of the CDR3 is TGCGCCAGCAGCACGACAGGATTGCGGGAAGCTTTCTTT. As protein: CASSTTGLREAFF.

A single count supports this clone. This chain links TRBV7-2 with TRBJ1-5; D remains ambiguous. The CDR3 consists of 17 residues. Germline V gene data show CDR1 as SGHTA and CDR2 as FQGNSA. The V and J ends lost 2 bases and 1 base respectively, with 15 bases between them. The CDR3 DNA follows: TGTGCCAGCAGCTTAAGAGCGGCAGGCAACAGCAATCAGCCCCAGCATTTT. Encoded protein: CASSLRAAGNSNQPQHF.

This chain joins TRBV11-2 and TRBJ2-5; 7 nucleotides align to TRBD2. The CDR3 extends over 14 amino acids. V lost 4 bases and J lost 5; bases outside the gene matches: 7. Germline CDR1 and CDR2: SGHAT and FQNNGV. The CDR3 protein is CASSYSTGGETQYF. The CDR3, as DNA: TGTGCCAGCAGCTACTCCACCGGGGGGGAGACCCAGTACTTC.

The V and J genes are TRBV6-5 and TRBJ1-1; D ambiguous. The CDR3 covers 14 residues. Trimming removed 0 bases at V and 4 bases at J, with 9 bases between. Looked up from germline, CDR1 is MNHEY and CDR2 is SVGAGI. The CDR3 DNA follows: TGTGCCAGCAGTTACTCCGCCGGGGTCACTGAAGCTTTCTTT. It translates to CASSYSAGVTEAFF.

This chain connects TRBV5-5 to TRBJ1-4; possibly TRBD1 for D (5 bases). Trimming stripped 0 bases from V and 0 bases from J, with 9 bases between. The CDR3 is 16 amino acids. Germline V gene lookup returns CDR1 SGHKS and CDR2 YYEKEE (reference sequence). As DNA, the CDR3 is TGTGCCAGCAGCTTGGGGGGGACTTCAACTAATGAAAAACTGTTTTTT. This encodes CASSLGGTSTNEKLFF.

CDR3 bases: TGTGCCAGCAGTTACTCCGGGATGGGCTTATATGGCTACACCTTC. Translated: CASSYSGMGLYGYTF. The rearrangement joins TRBV6-2 or TRBV6-3 to TRBJ1-2; D not resolved. The CDR3 runs 15 residues. In germline, CDR1 is MNHEY, CDR2 SVGEGT. V was pared by 0 bases and J by 5 bases, with 13 bases between.